This T cell receptor beta chain was sequenced for a study of technical replicates of blood from several donors. The assay was immunoSEQ multiplex PCR, and TCRdb's table has in-frame clones only and misses some. The sample holds some 66,000 clones; roughly 98% are singletons and the top ten take 0.16%. In germline, CDR1 is SEHNR, CDR2 FQNEAQ (reference sequence). The ends lost 6 bases at V and 8 bases at J; junction bases unmatched: 16. CDR3 size: 16 residues. The chain links TRBV7-9 to TRBJ2-1; 7 bases align to TRBD2. The sample comprised T cells isolated from PBMCs. This TCR was recovered from a human donor in good health. CDR3 DNA: TGTGCCAGCAGACTGGCGGATGGTGGCGGGAGCTATGAGCAGTTCTTC. This sequence encodes CASRLADGGGSYEQFF.